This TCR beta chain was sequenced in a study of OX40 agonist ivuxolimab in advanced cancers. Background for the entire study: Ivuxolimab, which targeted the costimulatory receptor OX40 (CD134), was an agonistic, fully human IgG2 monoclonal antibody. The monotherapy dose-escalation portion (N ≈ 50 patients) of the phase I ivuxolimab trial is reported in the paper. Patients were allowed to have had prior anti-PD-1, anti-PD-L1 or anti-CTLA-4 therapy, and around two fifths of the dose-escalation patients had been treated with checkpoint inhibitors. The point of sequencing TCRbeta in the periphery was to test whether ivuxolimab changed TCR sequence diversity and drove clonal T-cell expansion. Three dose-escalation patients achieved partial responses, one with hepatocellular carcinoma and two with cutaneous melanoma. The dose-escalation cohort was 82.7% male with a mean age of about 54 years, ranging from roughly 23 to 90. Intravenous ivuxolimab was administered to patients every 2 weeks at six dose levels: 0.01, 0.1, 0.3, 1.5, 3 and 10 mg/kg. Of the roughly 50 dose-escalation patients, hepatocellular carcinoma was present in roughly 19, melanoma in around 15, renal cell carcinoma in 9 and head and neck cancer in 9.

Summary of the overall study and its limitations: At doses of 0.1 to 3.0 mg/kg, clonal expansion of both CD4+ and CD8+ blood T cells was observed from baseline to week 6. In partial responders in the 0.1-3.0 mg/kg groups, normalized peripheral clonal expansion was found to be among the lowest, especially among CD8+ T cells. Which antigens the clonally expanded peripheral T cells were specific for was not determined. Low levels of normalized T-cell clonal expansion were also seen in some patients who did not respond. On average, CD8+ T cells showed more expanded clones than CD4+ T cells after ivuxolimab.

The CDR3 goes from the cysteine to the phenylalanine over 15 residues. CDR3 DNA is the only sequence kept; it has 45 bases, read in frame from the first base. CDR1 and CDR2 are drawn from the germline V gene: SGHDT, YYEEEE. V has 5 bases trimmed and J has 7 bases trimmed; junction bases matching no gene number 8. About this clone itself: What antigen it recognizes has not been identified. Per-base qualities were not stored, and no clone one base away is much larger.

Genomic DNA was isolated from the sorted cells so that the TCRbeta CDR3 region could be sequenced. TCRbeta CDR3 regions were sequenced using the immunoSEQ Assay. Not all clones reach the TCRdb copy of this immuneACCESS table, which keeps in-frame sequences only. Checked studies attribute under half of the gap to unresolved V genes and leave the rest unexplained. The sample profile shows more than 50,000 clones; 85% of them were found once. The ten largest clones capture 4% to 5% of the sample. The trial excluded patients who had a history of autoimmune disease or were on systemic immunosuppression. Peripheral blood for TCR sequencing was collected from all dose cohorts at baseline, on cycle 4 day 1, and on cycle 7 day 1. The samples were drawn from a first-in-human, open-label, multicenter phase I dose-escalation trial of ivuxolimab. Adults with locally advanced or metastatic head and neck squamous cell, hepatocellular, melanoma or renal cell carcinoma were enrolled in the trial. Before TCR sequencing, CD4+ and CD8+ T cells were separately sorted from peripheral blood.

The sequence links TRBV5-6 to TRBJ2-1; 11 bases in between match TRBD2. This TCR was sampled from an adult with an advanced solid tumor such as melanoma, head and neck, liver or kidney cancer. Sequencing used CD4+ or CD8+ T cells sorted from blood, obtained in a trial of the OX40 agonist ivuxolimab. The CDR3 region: CASSPPLAGGNEQFF. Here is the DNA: TGTGCCAGCAGTCCCCCCCTAGCGGGAGGAAATGAGCAGTTCTTC.